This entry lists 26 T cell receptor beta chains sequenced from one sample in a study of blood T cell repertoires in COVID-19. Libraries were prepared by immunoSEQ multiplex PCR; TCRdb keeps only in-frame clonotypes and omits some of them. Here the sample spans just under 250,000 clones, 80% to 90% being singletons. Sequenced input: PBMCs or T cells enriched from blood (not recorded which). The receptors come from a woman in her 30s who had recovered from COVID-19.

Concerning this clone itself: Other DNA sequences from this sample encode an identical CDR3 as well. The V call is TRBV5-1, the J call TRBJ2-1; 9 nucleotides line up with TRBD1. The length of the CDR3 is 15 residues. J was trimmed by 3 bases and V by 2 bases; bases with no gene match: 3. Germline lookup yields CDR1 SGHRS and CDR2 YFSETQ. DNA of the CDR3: TGCGCCAGCAGCTTACGACAGGGGGGCTACAATGAGCAGTTCTTC. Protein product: CASSLRQGGYNEQFF. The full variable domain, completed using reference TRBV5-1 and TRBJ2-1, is KAGVTQTPRYLIKTRGQQVTLSCSPISGHRSVSWYQQTPGQGLQFLFEYFSETQRNKGNFPGRFSGRQFSNSRSEMNVSTLELGDSALYLCASSLRQGGYNEQFFGPGTRLTVL.

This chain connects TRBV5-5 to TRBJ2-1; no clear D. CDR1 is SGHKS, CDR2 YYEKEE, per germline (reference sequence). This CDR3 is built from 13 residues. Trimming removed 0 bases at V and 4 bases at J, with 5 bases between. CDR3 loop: CASSLAVYNEQFF. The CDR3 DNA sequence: TGTGCCAGCAGCTTGGCGGTTTACAATGAGCAGTTCTTC.

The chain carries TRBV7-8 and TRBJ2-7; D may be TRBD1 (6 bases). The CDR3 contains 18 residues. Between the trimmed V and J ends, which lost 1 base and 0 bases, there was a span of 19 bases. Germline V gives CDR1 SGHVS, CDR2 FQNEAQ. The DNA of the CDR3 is TGTGCCAGCAGCTTAGTAGGAACAGGGAGTACTTTCTCCTACGAGCAGTACTTC. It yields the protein CASSLVGTGSTFSYEQYF. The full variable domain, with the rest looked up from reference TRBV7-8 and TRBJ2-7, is GAGVSQSPRYKVAKRGQDVALRCDPISGHVSLFWYQQALGQGPEFLTYFQNEAQLDKSGLPSDRFFAERPEGSVSTLKIQRTQQEDSAVYLCASSLVGTGSTFSYEQYFGPGTRLTVT.

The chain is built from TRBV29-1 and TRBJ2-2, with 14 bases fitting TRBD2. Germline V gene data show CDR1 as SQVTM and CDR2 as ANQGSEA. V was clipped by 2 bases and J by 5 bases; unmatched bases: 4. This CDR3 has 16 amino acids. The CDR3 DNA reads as TGCAGCGTTGAACGACTAGCGGGAGGGGATACCGGGGAGCTGTTTTTT. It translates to CSVERLAGGDTGELFF.

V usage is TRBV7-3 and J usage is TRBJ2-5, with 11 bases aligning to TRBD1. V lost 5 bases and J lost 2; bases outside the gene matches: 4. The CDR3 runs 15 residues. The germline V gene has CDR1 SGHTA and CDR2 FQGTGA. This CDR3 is CASSPGTGGQETQYF. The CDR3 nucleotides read TGTGCCAGCAGCCCGGGGACAGGGGGTCAAGAGACCCAGTACTTC.

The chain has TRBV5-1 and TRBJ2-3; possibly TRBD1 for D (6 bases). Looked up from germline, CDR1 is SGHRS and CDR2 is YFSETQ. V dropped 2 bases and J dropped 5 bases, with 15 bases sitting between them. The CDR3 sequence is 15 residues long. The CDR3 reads CASSLPQGYGDTQYF. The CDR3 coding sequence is TGCGCCAGCAGCTTACCTCAGGGGTATGGAGATACGCAGTATTTT.

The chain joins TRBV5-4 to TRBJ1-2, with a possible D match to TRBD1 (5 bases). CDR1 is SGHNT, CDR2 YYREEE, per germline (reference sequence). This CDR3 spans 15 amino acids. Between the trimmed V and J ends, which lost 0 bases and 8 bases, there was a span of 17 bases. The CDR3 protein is CASSLDLQGRGGYTF. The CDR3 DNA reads TGTGCCAGCAGCTTGGACCTTCAGGGTCGTGGGGGCTACACCTTC.

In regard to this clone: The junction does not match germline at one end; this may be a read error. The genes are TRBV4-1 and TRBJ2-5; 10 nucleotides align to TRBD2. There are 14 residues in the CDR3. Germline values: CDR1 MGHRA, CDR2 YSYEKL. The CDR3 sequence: CASSQLGAGTSVNF. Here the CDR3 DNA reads TGCGCCAGCAGCCAACTGGGCGCCGGGACTAGCGTAAACTTC.

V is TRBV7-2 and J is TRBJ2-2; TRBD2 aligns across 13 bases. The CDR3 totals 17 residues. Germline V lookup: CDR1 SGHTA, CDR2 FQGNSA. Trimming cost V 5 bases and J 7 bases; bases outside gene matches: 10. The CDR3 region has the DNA TGTGCCAGCAGCCTAAGTACTAGCGGGAGGGGGAACGGGGAGCTGTTTTTT. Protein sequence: CASSLSTSGRGNGELFF. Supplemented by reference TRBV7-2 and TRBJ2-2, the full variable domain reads GAGVSQSPSNKVTEKGKDVELRCDPISGHTALYWYRQSLGQGLEFLIYFQGNSAPDKSGLPSDRFSAERTGGSVSTLTIQRTQQEDSAVYLCASSLSTSGRGNGELFFGEGSRLTVL.

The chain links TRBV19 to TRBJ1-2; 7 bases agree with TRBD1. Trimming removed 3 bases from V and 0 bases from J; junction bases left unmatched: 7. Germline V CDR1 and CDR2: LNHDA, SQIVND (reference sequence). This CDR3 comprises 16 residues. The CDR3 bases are TGTGCCAGTAGTATCCGACAGGGCCCTTCTAACTATGGCTACACCTTC. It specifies CASSIRQGPSNYGYTF.

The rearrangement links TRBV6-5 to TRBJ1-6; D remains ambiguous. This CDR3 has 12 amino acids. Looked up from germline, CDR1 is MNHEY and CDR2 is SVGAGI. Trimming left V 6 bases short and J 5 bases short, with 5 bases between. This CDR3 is CASRRDNSPLHF. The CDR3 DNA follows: TGTGCCAGCAGACGGGATAATTCACCCCTCCACTTT.

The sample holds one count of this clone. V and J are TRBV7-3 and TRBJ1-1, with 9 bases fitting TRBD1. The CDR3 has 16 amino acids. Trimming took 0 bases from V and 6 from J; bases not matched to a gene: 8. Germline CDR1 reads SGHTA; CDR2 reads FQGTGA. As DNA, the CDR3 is TGTGCCAGCAGCTTAACGGGGTCCACAGGGGGCTCTGAAGCTTTCTTT. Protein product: CASSLTGSTGGSEAFF.

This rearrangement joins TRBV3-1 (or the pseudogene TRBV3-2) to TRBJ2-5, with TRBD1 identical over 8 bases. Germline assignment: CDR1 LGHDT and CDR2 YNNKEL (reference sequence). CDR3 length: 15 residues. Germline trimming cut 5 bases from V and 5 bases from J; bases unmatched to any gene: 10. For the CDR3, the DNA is TGTGCCAGCAGCTTTTTGACAGGGGCGGGGGAGACCCAGTACTTC. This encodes CASSFLTGAGETQYF.

The CDR3 bases are TGTGCCAGCAGCCCAGCCGCGGGGGCCCATCAGCCCCAGCATTTT. This encodes CASSPAAGAHQPQHF. The gene calls are TRBV4-2 and TRBJ1-5, with D possibly being TRBD1 (6 bases). This CDR3 has 15 amino acids. V lost 4 bases, J lost 5 bases, and 15 bases lay in between. Germline V CDR1 and CDR2: LGHNA, YNFKEQ.

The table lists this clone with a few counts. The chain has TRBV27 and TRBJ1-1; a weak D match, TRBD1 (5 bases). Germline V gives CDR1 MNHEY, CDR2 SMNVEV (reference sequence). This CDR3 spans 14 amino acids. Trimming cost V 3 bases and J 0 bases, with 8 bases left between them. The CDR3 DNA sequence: TGTGCCAGCAGTTTCGCAGGGATGAACACTGAAGCTTTCTTT. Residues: CASSFAGMNTEAFF.

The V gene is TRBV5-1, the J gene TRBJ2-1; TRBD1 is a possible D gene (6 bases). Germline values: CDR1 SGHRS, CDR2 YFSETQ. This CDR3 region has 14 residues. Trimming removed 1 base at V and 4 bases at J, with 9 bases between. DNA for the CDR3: TGCGCCAGCAGCTTGTCTCAGGGGTACAATGAGCAGTTCTTC. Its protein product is CASSLSQGYNEQFF.

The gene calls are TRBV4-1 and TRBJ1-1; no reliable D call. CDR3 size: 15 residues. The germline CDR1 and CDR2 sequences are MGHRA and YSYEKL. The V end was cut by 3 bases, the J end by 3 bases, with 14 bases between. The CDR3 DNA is TGCGCCAGCAGCCATCGTTTCGGGGATTACACTGAAGCTTTCTTT. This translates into CASSHRFGDYTEAFF.

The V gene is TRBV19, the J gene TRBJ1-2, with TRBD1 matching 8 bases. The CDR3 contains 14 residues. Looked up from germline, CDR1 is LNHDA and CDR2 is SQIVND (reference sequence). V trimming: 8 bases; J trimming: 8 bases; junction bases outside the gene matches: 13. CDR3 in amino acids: CASHNPDRGKGYTF. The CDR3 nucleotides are TGTGCCAGTCATAATCCCGACAGGGGAAAGGGCTACACCTTC.

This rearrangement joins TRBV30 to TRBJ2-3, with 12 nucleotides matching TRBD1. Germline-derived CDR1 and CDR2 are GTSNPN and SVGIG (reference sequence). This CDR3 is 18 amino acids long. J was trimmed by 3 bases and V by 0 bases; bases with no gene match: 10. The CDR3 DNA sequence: TGTGCCTGGAGTGTACCCGGGACAGGGGGCCTGGGGACAGATACGCAGTATTTT. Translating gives CAWSVPGTGGLGTDTQYF.

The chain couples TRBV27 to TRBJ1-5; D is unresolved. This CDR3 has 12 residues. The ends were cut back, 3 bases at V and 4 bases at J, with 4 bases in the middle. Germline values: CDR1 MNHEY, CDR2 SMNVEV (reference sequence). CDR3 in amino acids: CASSFYNQPQHF. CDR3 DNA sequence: TGTGCCAGCAGTTTCTATAATCAGCCCCAGCATTTT.

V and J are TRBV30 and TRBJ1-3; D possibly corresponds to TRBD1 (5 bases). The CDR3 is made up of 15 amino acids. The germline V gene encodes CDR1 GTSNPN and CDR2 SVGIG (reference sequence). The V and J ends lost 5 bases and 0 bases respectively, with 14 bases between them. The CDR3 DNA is TGTGCCTGGGCCCAGGGCCTGAGCTCTGGAAACACCATATATTTT. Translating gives CAWAQGLSSGNTIYF.

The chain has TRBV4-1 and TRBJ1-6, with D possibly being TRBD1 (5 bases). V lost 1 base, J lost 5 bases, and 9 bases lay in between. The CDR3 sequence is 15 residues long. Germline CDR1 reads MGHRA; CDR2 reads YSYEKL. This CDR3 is CASSQVAGDNSPLHF. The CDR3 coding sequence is TGCGCCAGCAGCCAAGTTGCGGGGGATAATTCACCCCTCCACTTT.

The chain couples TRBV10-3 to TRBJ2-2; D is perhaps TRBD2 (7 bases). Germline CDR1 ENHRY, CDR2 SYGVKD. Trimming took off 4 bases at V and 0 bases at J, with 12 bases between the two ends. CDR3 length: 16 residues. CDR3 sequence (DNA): TGTGCCATCAGTGCTGGGGGGGCCGCGAACACCGGGGAGCTGTTTTTT. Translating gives CAISAGGAANTGELFF.

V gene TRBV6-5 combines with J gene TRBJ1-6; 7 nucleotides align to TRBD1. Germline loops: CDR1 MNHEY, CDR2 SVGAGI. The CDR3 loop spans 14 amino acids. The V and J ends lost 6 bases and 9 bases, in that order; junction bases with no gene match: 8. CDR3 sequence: CASSLRDSFSPLHF. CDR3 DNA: TGTGCCAGCAGCCTCCGGGACAGTTTTTCACCCCTCCACTTT.

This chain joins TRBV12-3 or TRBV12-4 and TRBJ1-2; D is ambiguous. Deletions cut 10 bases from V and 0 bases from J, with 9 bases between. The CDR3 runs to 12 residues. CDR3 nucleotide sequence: TGTGCCATCTATTTCTCTAACTATGGCTACACCTTC. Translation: CAIYFSNYGYTF.

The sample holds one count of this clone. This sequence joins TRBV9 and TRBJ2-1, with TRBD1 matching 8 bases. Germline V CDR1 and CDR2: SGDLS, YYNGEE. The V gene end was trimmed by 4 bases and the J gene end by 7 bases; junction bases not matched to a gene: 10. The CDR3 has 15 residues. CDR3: CASSPQGARENEQFF. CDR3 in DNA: TGTGCCAGCAGCCCGCAGGGGGCGAGGGAAAATGAGCAGTTCTTC.